This TCR beta chain comes out of a study of cytomegalovirus exposure and HLA in healthy donors. Findings and limits, study-wide: In the roughly 120 validation repertoires, a later analysis found that first-cohort TCR clusters tended to co-occur.

Sequenced by immunoSEQ multiplex PCR; TCRdb stores in-frame clones only, minus some. The table records 45,000 to 65,000 clones, roughly 93% of them present only once. This clone appeared once. Its antigen is currently unknown. This CDR3 comprises 14 residues. Trimming left V 5 bases short and J 6 bases short, with 14 bases between. In germline, CDR1 is SGHAT, CDR2 FQNNGV. Sequencing was carried out using PBMCs. The chain recombines TRBV11-2 with TRBJ2-1; D is uncertain. This receptor was obtained from a woman in her late teens or twenties in good health and CMV-seropositive. The CDR3 here is CASSLPWAPNEQFF. The CDR3 DNA sequence: TGTGCCAGCAGCCTTCCTTGGGCTCCCAATGAGCAGTTCTTC.